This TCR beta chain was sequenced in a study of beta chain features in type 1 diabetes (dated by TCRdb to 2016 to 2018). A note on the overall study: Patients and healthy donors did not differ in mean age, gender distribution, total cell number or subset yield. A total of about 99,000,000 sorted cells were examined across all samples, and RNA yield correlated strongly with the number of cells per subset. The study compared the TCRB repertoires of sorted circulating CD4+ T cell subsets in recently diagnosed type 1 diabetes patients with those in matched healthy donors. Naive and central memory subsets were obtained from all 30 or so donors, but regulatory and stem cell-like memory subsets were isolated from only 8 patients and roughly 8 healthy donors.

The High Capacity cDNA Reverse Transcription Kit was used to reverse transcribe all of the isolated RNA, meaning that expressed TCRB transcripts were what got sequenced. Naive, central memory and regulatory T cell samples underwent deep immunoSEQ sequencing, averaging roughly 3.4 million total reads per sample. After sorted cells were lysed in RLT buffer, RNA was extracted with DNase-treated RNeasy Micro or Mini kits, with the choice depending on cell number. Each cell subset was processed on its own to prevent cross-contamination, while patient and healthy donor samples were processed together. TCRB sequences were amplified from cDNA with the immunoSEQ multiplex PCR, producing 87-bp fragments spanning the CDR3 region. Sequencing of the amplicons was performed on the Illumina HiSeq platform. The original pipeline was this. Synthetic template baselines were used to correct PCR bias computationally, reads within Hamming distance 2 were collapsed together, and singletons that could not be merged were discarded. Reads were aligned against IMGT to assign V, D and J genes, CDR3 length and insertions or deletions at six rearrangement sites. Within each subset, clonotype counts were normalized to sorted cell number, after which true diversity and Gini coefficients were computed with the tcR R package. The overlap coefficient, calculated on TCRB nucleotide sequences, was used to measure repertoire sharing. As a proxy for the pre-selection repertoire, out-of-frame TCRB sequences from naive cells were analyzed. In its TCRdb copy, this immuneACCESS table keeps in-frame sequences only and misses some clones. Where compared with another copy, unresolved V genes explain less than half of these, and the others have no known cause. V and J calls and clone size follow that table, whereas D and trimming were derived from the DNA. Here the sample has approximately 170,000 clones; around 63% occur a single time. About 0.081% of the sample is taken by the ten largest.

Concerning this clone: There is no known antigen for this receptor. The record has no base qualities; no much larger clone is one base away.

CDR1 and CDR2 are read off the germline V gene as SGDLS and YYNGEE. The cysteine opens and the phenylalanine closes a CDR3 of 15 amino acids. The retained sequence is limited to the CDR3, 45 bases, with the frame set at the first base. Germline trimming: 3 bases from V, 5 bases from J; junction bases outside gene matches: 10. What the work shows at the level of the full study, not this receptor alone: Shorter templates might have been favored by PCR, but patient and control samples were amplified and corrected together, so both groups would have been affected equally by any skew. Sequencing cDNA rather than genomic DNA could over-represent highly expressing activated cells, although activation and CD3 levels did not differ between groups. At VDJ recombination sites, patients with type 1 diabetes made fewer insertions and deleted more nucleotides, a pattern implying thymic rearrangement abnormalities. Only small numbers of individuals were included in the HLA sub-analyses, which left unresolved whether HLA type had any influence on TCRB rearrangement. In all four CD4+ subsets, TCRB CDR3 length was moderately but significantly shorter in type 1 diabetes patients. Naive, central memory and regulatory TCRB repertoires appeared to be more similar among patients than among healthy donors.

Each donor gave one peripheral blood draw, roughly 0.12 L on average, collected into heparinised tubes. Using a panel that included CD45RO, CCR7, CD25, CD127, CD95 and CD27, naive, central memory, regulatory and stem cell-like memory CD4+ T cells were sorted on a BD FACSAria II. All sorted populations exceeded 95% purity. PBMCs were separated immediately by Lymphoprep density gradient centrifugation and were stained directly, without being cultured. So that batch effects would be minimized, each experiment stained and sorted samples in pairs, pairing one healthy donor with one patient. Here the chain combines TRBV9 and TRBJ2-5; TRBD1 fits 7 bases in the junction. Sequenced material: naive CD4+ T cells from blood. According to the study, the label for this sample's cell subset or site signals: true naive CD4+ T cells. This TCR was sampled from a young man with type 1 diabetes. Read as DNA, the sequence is TGTGCCAGCAGCGCCCAACAGGGGCCCTGGGAGACCCAGTACTTC. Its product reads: CASSAQQGPWETQYF.